A single sample gave rise to the 3 T cell receptor beta chains below, sequenced in a study of beta chain features in type 1 diabetes. All of the isolated RNA was reverse transcribed, so expressed TCRB transcripts were sequenced. Libraries were prepared by immunoSEQ multiplex PCR; TCRdb keeps only in-frame clonotypes and omits some of them. The sample records 680,000 or so clones, about an eighth being singletons. Points from the study as a whole: For Type 1 diabetes patients, all four CD4+ subsets carried TCRB CDR3s that were moderately but significantly shorter.

These TCRs are of unknown antigen specificity. The specimen sequenced was naive CD4+ T cells from blood. The receptors come from a man aged 18 to 29 with type 1 diabetes.

As for this clone: The same CDR3 can be traced to other DNA sequences in this sample. V gene TRBV9 combines with J gene TRBJ1-6, with D possibly being TRBD1 (5 bases). The V gene's germline CDR1 is SGDLS and CDR2 YYNGEE. With 0 bases removed from V and 10 bases from J, the gap between germline ends came to 14 bases. CDR3 length: 15 residues. CDR3 DNA: TGTGCCAGCAGCGTAGCGGGGGGAGAAAACTCACCCCTCCACTTT. Translated, it gives CASSVAGGENSPLHF.

This clone was detected a few times. The J gene is TRBJ2-6, the V gene TRBV28; D remains unclear. CDR3 length equals 15 residues. Per germline, CDR1 MDHEN and CDR2 SYDVKM. V was pared by 3 bases and J by 7 bases, with 13 bases between. The CDR3 DNA sequence: TGTGCCAGCAGTTTTGTGGACCTTGGTGCCAACGTCCTGACTTTC. It translates to CASSFVDLGANVLTF.

The rearrangement links TRBV29-1 to TRBJ1-2, with no clear D. The germline V and J ends were trimmed by 4 bases and 3 bases, with 12 bases remaining between them. This CDR3 is built from 13 residues. In germline, CDR1 is SQVTM, CDR2 ANQGSEA. The CDR3, as DNA: TGCAGCGTTGTCGGTGGATCGCACTATGGCTACACCTTC. Translated: CSVVGGSHYGYTF.